Presented here are 22 T cell receptor beta chains from one specimen sequenced in a study of T-cell reconstitution after alpha-beta-depleted transplantation in children. Preparation of the TCRbeta library was carried out with unique molecular identifiers. TCRdb re-called the PCR reads with MiXCR, one entry per CDR3 protein. Of roughly 250,000 distinct CDR3 sequences listed, 8.2% are singletons. Specimen: PBMCs, mostly from graft donor cells, collected 180 days after TCRalphabeta/CD19-depleted stem cell transplant. These receptors came from a male patient between 10 and 17 years old who had a stem cell transplant for acute lymphoblastic leukemia, so the T cells may come from the graft donor.

The table lists this clonotype with many counts. The gene calls are TRBV11-1 and TRBJ2-1, with 7 bases lining up with TRBD2. Losses at the gene ends were 6 bases for V and 10 bases for J; bases not matched to a gene: 6. This CDR3 has 12 residues. CDR1 and CDR2 (germline): SGHAT, FQDESV (reference sequence). The CDR3 protein is CASRSNGREQFF. In DNA, the CDR3 is TGTGCCAGCAGATCAAACGGGAGGGAGCAGTTCTTC. The variable domain in full, with the rest retrieved from reference TRBV11-1 and TRBJ2-1, is EAEVAQSPRYKITEKSQAVAFWCDPISGHATLYWYRQILGQGPELLVQFQDESVVDDSQLPKDRFSAERLKGVDSTLKIQPAELGDSAMYLCASRSNGREQFFGPGTRLTVL.

This rearrangement joins TRBV27 to TRBJ1-5; possible D gene TRBD1, 6 bases. The V gene lost 2 bases and the J gene lost 4 bases, with 15 bases spanning the gap. The CDR3 covers 16 residues. From germline, CDR1 is MNHEY and CDR2 SMNVEV (reference sequence). Written as DNA, the CDR3 is TGTGCCAGCAGTTTAAGGTCCAGGGGCATAAATCAGCCCCAGCATTTT. This gives the protein CASSLRSRGINQPQHF.

Many counts were recorded for this clonotype. This chain uses TRBV11-2 with TRBJ2-6; D unclear. V gave up 3 bases and J gave up 0 bases, with 6 bases separating them. Germline V gene data show CDR1 as SGHAT and CDR2 as FQNNGV. The CDR3 covers 15 residues. CDR3 coding DNA: TGTGCCAGCAGCTTCGGCAGCTCTGGGGCCAACGTCCTGACTTTC. This translates into CASSFGSSGANVLTF.

This clonotype was counted ten times or more. The rearrangement uses TRBV4-2 and TRBJ2-1; D gene uncertain. Germline-derived CDR1 and CDR2 are LGHNA and YNFKEQ. V was pared by 4 bases and J by 2 bases, with 12 bases between. The CDR3 extends over 15 amino acids. In DNA, the CDR3 is TGTGCCAGCAGCCCTTGGGGTCTTCCCTACAATGAGCAGTTCTTC. It codes for CASSPWGLPYNEQFF.

This clonotype was observed once. A much bigger clone sits one base away, suggesting this may be a read error. V gene TRBV6-4 combines with J gene TRBJ2-3; TRBD2 is a possible D gene (5 bases). This CDR3 contains 15 residues. In germline, CDR1 is MRHNA, CDR2 SNTAGT. The V end was cut by 6 bases, the J end by 4 bases, with 17 bases between. CDR3 residues: CASSPGGVSADTQYF. CDR3 DNA sequence: TGTGCCAGCAGCCCAGGTGGGGTTAGCGCAGATACGCAGTATTTT.

This clonotype was detected many times. This sequence joins TRBV19 and TRBJ1-1; the D is unclear. The CDR3 sequence is 15 residues long. V was cut by 7 bases and J by 3 bases, with 18 bases left in between. Germline-derived CDR1 and CDR2 are LNHDA and SQIVND (reference sequence). CDR3 nucleotide sequence: TGTGCCAGTATGGCCCCCTGGGGAGTGGACACTGAAGCTTTCTTT. Translating gives CASMAPWGVDTEAFF.

This clonotype was seen repeatedly, ten times or more. The chain carries TRBV25-1 and TRBJ2-2, with D hard to call. The CDR3 is made up of 15 amino acids. V was clipped by 1 base and J by 9 bases, with 15 bases between them. The germline V gene has CDR1 MGHDK and CDR2 SYGVNS. The CDR3, as DNA: TGTGCCAGCAGTGAATTTATGGCCCCAGACCGGGAGCTGTTTTTT. This gives the protein CASSEFMAPDRELFF.

There are a few counts of this clonotype. The V call is TRBV2, the J call TRBJ2-7; D is perhaps TRBD1 (6 bases). The CDR3 has 14 amino acids. Germline lookup yields CDR1 SNHLY and CDR2 FYNNEI. V dropped 4 bases and J dropped 1 base, with 11 bases sitting between them. The CDR3: CASSAVGASYEQYF. The CDR3 region has the DNA TGTGCCAGCAGTGCTGTGGGGGCTTCCTACGAGCAGTACTTC.

V usage is TRBV20-1 and J usage is TRBJ2-2, with D possibly matching TRBD2 (5 bases). The CDR3 runs 17 residues. Germline V CDR1 and CDR2: DFQATT, SNEGSKA (reference sequence). V was pared by 1 base and J by 1 base, with 16 bases between. The CDR3 loop reads CSARVAPLLGNTGELFF. DNA for the CDR3: TGCAGTGCTAGAGTTGCCCCCTTACTAGGGAACACCGGGGAGCTGTTTTTT.

In its sample, this clonotype was seen a few times. The CDR3: CASSLDRVWTEQYF. The DNA for the CDR3 is TGTGCCAGCAGCCTGGACAGGGTATGGACCGAGCAGTACTTC. The chain employs TRBV5-5 and TRBJ2-7, with TRBD1 identical over 8 bases. The CDR3 covers 14 residues. V lost 4 bases to trimming and J lost 6 bases; unmatched junction nucleotides: 9. CDR1 and CDR2 (germline): SGHKS, YYEKEE (reference sequence).

This clonotype was seen ten or more times. The V gene is TRBV6-5, the J gene TRBJ2-7; D is unresolved. The CDR3 loop spans 11 amino acids. The germline gives CDR1 MNHEY, CDR2 SVGAGI. The V end lost 0 bases, the J end lost 7 bases, and 4 bases lay between the germline ends. The CDR3 is CASSYSGEQYF. The CDR3 DNA is TGTGCCAGCAGTTACTCGGGGGAGCAGTACTTC.

This clonotype was seen a handful of times. This rearrangement joins TRBV7-2 to TRBJ1-5; 7 positions agree with TRBD1. V was pared by 6 bases and J by 6 bases, with 11 bases of the junction left unmatched. The V gene's germline CDR1 is SGHTA and CDR2 FQGNSA. CDR3 length: 15 amino acids. The CDR3 spells CASSSTGEEGQPQHF. In DNA, the CDR3 is TGTGCCAGCAGTAGTACAGGGGAAGAGGGTCAGCCCCAGCATTTT.

This clonotype has only a few counts. The chain employs TRBV4-1 and TRBJ2-4, with D maybe TRBD2 (6 bases). This CDR3 has 15 residues. Germline lookup yields CDR1 MGHRA and CDR2 YSYEKL. V was cut by 0 bases and J by 6 bases, with 12 bases left in between. CDR3 amino acids: CASSQETSPGNIQYF. The CDR3 DNA reads as TGCGCCAGCAGCCAAGAAACTAGCCCCGGAAACATTCAGTACTTC.

This clonotype appeared a few times. This chain joins TRBV7-3 and TRBJ2-1; perhaps D is TRBD1 or TRBD2 (5 bases each). The V and J ends lost 7 bases and 4 bases respectively, with 20 bases between them. The CDR3 covers 16 residues. Germline loops: CDR1 SGHTA, CDR2 FQGTGA. CDR3 nucleotide sequence: TGTGCCAGCACAAACTGGATCAGGGACGCTTACAATGAGCAGTTCTTC. It yields the protein CASTNWIRDAYNEQFF.

Many counts were recorded for this clonotype. The chain joins TRBV7-9 to TRBJ2-1, with 7 bases identical to TRBD1. V shed 7 bases, J shed 7 bases, and the junction held 4 bases outside the gene matches. The germline V gene has CDR1 SEHNR and CDR2 FQNEAQ (reference sequence). The CDR3 has 12 amino acids. The CDR3 protein is CASTQGLNEQFF. CDR3 bases: TGTGCCAGCACACAGGGGCTTAATGAGCAGTTCTTC.

The chain couples TRBV27 to TRBJ1-4; D gene unclear. Trimming cost V 5 bases and J 0 bases, with 13 bases left between them. The CDR3 totals 16 residues. Per the germline V gene, CDR1 is MNHEY and CDR2 is SMNVEV (reference sequence). DNA of the CDR3: TGTGCCAGCAGTACCTACATAGGAGCAACTAATGAAAAACTGTTTTTT. It translates to CASSTYIGATNEKLFF.

The rearrangement links TRBV10-3 to TRBJ2-1; 10 bases line up with TRBD1. V trimming: 6 bases; J trimming: 10 bases; junction bases outside the gene matches: 12. This CDR3 has 15 amino acids. In germline, CDR1 is ENHRY, CDR2 SYGVKD. The chain's CDR3 is CAISDGTGVLGEQFF. In DNA, the CDR3 is TGTGCCATCAGCGACGGGACAGGGGTTTTAGGGGAGCAGTTCTTC.

This clonotype was recorded many times. The chain uses TRBV10-2 and TRBJ2-7, with no clear D. Per germline, CDR1 WSHSY and CDR2 SAAADI. The V end was cut by 5 bases, the J end by 2 bases, with 16 bases between. The CDR3 spans 15 residues. CDR3 protein: CASSFELSNPYEQYF. As DNA, the CDR3 is TGCGCCAGCAGTTTTGAACTATCGAACCCCTACGAGCAGTACTTC.

This clonotype was detected many times. This chain joins TRBV7-2 and TRBJ2-1, with 9 bases matching TRBD2. V was clipped by 2 bases and J by 0 bases; unmatched bases: 17. CDR1 and CDR2 (germline): SGHTA, FQGNSA. The CDR3 is 21 amino acids. The CDR3 sequence: CASSLRAFSQLAGYSYNEQFF. For the CDR3, the DNA is TGTGCCAGCAGCTTACGAGCCTTCTCCCAACTAGCGGGTTACTCCTACAATGAGCAGTTCTTC.

CDR3 nucleotide sequence: TGCAGTGCTAGGGGGCGCGGTGGCTACACCTTC. Amino acid sequence: CSARGRGGYTF. The gene calls are TRBV20-1 and TRBJ1-2; a possible D gene is TRBD1 (5 bases). CDR1 and CDR2 from the germline V gene are DFQATT and SNEGSKA (reference sequence). Trimming left V 3 bases short and J 7 bases short, with 9 bases between. This CDR3 comprises 11 residues.

This clonotype was counted many times. V and J are TRBV28 and TRBJ2-5; the D gene is possibly TRBD1 (6 bases). The CDR3 length is 16 residues. The V end lost 5 bases, the J end lost 4 bases, and 20 bases lay between the germline ends. Germline values: CDR1 MDHEN, CDR2 SYDVKM. The CDR3 DNA follows: TGTGCCAGCAGTGCCCCGACGGTGGGGGCTAGAGAGACCCAGTACTTC. Its translation is CASSAPTVGARETQYF. Combining the CDR3 with reference TRBV28 and TRBJ2-5 gives the whole variable domain DVKVTQSSRYLVKRTGEKVFLECVQDMDHENMFWYRQDPGLGLRLIYFSYDVKMKEKGDIPEGYSVSREKKERFSLILESASTNQTSMYLCASSAPTVGARETQYFGPGTRLLVL.

This clonotype was picked up many times. The chain links TRBV5-1 to TRBJ2-1, with 16 bases matching TRBD2. CDR3 length: 18 residues. The trim removed 3 bases at V and 8 bases at J, leaving 11 bases unmatched. Germline CDR1 SGHRS, CDR2 YFSETQ. The CDR3 spells CASSYGTSGRAYLDEQFF. DNA for the CDR3: TGCGCCAGCAGCTACGGGACTAGCGGGAGGGCCTACCTCGATGAGCAGTTCTTC.